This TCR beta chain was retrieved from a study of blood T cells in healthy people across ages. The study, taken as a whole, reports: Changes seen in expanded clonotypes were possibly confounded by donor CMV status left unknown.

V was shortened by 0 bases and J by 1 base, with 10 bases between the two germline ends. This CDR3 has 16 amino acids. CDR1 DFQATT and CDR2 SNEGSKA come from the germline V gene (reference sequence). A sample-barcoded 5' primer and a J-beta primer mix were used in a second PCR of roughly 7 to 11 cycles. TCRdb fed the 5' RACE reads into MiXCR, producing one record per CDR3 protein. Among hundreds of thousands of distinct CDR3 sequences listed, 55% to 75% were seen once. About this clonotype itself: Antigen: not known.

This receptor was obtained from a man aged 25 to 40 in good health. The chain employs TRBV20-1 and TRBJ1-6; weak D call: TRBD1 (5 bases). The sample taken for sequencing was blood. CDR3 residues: CSARDPGSSYNSPLHF. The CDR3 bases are TGCAGTGCTAGAGATCCAGGGAGTTCCTATAATTCACCCCTCCACTTT.